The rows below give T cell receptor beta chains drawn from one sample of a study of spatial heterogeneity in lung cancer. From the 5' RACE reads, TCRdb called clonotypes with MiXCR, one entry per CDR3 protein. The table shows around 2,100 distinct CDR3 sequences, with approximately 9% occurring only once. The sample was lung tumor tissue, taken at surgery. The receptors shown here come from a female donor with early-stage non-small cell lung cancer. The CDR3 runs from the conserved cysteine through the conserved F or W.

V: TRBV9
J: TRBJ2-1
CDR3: CASSVEGLAGYNEQFF

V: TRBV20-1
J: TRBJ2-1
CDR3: CSAKSGTSGRYNEQFF

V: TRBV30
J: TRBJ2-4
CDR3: CAWSVQVSRNIQYF

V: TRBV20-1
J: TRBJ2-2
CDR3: CSARDFGQGLPGELFF

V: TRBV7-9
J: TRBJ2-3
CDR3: CASSGIAGTGTQYF

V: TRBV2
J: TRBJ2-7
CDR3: CASTLSRFGEQYF

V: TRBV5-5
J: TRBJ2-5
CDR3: CASSADSQETQYF

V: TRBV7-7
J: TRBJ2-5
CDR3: CASSLVADQETQYF

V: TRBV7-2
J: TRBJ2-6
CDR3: CASSAGGSGANVLTF

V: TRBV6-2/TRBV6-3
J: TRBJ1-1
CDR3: CASRGGARTEAFF

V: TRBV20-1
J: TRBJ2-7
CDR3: CSARGPAGGSEQYF

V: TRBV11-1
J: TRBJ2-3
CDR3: CASSFSRAPSTDTQYF

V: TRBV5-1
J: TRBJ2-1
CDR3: CASSPAGFNEQFF

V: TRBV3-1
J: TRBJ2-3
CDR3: CASSPGGSFPQYF

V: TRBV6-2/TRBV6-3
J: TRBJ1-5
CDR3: CASSYLQGVDQPQHF

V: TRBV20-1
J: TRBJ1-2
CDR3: CSAKLGTGNYGYTF

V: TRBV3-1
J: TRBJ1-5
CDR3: CASSPQGIDQPQHF

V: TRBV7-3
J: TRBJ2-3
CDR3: CASSGLGESADTQYF

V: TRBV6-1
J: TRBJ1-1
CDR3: CASSAWDRGNTEAFF

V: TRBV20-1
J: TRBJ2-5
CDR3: CSANLAGAPQETQYF

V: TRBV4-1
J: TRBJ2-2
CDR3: CASSVGTGGTGELFF

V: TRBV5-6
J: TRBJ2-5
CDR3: CASSLPRGRETQYF

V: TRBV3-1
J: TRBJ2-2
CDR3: CASSQYYPAGELFF

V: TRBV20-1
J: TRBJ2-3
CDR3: CSAIQGDTQYF

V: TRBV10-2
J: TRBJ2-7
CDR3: CASSESGRGVGTYEQYF

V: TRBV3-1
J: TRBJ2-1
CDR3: CVSSQGRVNEQFF

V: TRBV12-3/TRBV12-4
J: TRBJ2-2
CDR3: CASSPYRGGTVTGELFF

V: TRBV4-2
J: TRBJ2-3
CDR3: CASSRADTQYF

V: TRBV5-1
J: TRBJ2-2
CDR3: CASSPRTGFAGELFF

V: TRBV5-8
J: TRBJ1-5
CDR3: CASSLGILGQGQQPQHF

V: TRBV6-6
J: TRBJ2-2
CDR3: CASSRRTINTGELFF

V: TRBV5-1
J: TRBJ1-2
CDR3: CASSSQGANGYTF

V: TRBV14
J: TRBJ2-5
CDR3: CASSKGKWSSRETQYF

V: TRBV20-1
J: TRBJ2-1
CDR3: CSALAGGTYNEQFF

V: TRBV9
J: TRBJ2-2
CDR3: CASSAQGNTGELFF

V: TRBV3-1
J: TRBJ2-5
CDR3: CASSQDSGTSGETQYF

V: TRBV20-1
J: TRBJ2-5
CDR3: CSAGGSVKPETQYF

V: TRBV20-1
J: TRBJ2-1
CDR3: CSARRDNEQFF

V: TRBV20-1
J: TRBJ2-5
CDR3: CSARDLAGAEETQYF

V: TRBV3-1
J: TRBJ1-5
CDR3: CASSYKAGNQPQHF

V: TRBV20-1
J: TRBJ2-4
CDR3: CSAIDRLKSKNIQYF

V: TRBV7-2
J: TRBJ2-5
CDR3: CASSFTSGGKETQYF

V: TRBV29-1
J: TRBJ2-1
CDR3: CSVVRGSSYNEQFF

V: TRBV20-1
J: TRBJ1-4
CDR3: CSARSGANEKLFF

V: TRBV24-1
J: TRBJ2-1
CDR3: CATSDFLGEQFF

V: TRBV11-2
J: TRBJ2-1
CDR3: CASSYAGTSGYNEQFF

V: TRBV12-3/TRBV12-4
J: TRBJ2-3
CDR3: CASSSASGSYSDTQYF

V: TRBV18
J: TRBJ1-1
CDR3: CASSQLQLMNTEAFF